These 9 T cell receptor beta chains came from one sample sequenced in a study of response to subunit inactivated influenza vaccine. TCRdb independently ran MiXCR on the RT-PCR reads; one entry per CDR3 protein. The top ten hold around 1.8% of the sample, which has some 500,000 distinct CDR3 sequences, 25% seen once. The sequencing used CD4+ T cells sorted from PBMCs, collected 4 to 6 days after vaccination. The receptors stem from a man in his forties or fifties who received an inactivated influenza vaccine.

This clonotype was detected only a few times. The V call is TRBV12-3 or TRBV12-4, the J call TRBJ2-7, with 10 bases aligning to TRBD1. The CDR3 extends over 15 amino acids. J was trimmed by 3 bases and V by 5 bases; bases with no gene match: 7. CDR3 in amino acids: CASSRDRGTFYEQYF. DNA of the CDR3: TGTGCCAGCAGTCGGGACAGGGGAACTTTCTACGAGCAGTACTTC.

The CDR3 here is CASSPDRGHGGYTF. Written as DNA, the CDR3 is TGTGCCAGCAGCCCGGACAGGGGGCACGGTGGCTACACCTTC. The chain carries TRBV7-2 and TRBJ1-2, with 11 bases aligning to TRBD1. CDR1 SGHTA and CDR2 FQGNSA come from the germline V gene. J gave up 7 bases and V 5 bases, and 6 bases lay outside the gene matches. This CDR3 contains 14 residues. Filled out from reference TRBV7-2 and TRBJ1-2, the complete variable domain reads GAGVSQSPSNKVTEKGKDVELRCDPISGHTALYWYRQSLGQGLEFLIYFQGNSAPDKSGLPSDRFSAERTGGSVSTLTIQRTQQEDSAVYLCASSPDRGHGGYTFGSGTRLTVV.

This clonotype was seen more than once but under ten times. The chain recombines TRBV6-6 with TRBJ1-1; no reliable D call. Germline V gene sequence: CDR1 MNHNY, CDR2 SVGAGI (reference sequence). CDR3 length: 13 amino acids. With 6 bases removed from V and 4 bases from J, the gap between germline ends came to 12 bases. The CDR3 reads CASSLVASTEAFF. DNA for the CDR3: TGTGCCAGCAGCCTCGTGGCTAGCACTGAAGCTTTCTTT.

The V call is TRBV5-1, the J call TRBJ2-7; 9 bases align to TRBD1. Germline CDR1 is SGHRS and CDR2 is YFSETQ. V lost 3 bases and J lost 3; bases outside the gene matches: 7. There are 15 residues in the CDR3. The CDR3 reads CASSSAPTGGYEQYF. The CDR3 DNA reads as TGCGCCAGCAGCTCCGCCCCGACAGGGGGCTACGAGCAGTACTTC.

V gene TRBV29-1 combines with J gene TRBJ1-2; 7 nucleotides agree with TRBD1. V was pared by 6 bases and J by 4 bases, with 5 bases of the junction left unmatched. Germline lookup yields CDR1 SQVTM and CDR2 ANQGSEA. The CDR3 is 12 amino acids. This CDR3 is CSVQTGFYGYTF. In DNA, the CDR3 is TGCAGCGTACAGACAGGGTTCTATGGCTACACCTTC.

This sequence joins TRBV6-5 and TRBJ2-1, with D perhaps matching TRBD1 (5 bases). The CDR3 is made up of 15 amino acids. Trimming took off 0 bases at V and 3 bases at J, with 9 bases between the two ends. Germline CDR1 MNHEY, CDR2 SVGAGI. The CDR3 here is CASSYSGVGYNEQFF. In nucleotides, the CDR3 is TGTGCCAGCAGTTACTCAGGGGTAGGCTACAATGAGCAGTTCTTC.

The V and J genes are TRBV21-1 and TRBJ2-7; no check of the table's D call, TRBD1, against the DNA was made. TRBV21-1 has pseudogene status. The CDR3 is made up of 15 amino acids. CDR3 sequence: CASSIGGRYPYEQYF. CDR3 DNA sequence: TGTGCCAGCAGCATCGGGGGACGGTATCCCTACGAGCAGTACTTC.

The J gene is TRBJ2-5, the V gene TRBV3-1; TRBD1 aligns across 9 bases. V dropped 1 base and J dropped 5; count of bases not matched to a gene: 8. There are 16 residues in the CDR3. From germline, CDR1 is LGHDT and CDR2 YNNKEL (reference sequence). The CDR3 nucleotides are TGTGCCAGCAGCCAAGGGGGACAGGGTTCCAGGGAGACCCAGTACTTC. This encodes CASSQGGQGSRETQYF.

The CDR3 nucleotides are TGTGCCAGCAGTTTGGGACAGAGCTCTGGAAACACCATATATTTT. Translating gives CASSLGQSSGNTIYF. The rearrangement uses TRBV2 and TRBJ1-3; 7 nucleotides align to TRBD1. CDR1 and CDR2 (germline): SNHLY, FYNNEI. The CDR3 is 15 residues long. V was pared by 5 bases and J by 0 bases, with 4 bases of the junction left unmatched.